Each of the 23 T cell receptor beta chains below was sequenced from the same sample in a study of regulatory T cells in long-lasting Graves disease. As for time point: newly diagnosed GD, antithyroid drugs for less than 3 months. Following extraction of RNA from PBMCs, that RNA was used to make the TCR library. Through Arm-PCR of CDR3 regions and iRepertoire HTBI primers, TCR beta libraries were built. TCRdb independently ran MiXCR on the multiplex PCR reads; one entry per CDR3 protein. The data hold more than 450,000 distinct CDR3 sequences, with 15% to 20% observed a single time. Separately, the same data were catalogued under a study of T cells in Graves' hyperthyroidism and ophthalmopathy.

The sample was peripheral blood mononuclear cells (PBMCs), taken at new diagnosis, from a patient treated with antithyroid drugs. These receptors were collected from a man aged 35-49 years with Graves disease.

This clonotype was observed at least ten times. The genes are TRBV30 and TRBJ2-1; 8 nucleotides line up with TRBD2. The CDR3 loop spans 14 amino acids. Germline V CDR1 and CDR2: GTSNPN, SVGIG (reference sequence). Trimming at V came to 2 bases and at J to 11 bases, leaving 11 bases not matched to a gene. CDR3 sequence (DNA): TGTGCCTGGAGTCCCTCGGCCCGGGGGGGTAAGCAGTTCTTC. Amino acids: CAWSPSARGGKQFF.

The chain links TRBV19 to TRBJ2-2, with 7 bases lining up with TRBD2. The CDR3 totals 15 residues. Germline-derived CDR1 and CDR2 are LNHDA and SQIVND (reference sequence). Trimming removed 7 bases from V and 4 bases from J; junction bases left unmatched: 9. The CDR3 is CASTGGGPITGELFF. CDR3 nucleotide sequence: TGTGCCAGTACTGGGGGAGGGCCGATCACCGGGGAGCTGTTTTTT. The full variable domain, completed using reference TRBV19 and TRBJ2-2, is DGGITQSPKYLFRKEGQNVTLSCEQNLNHDAMYWYRQDPGQGLRLIYYSQIVNDFQKGDIAEGYSVSREKKESFPLTVTSAQKNPTAFYLCASTGGGPITGELFFGEGSRLTVL.

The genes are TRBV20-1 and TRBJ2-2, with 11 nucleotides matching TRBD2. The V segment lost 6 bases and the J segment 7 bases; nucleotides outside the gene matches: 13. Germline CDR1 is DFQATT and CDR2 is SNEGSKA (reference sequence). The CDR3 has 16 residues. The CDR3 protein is CSATPLAGGPYGELFF. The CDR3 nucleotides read TGCAGTGCCACACCTCTAGCGGGAGGCCCATACGGGGAGCTGTTTTTT.

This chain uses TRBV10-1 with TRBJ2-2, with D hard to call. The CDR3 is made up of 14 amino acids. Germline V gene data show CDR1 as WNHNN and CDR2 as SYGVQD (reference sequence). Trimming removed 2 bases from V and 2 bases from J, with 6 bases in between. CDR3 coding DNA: TGCGCCAGCAGTGAGGTCATCAACACCGGGGAGCTGTTTTTT. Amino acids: CASSEVINTGELFF.

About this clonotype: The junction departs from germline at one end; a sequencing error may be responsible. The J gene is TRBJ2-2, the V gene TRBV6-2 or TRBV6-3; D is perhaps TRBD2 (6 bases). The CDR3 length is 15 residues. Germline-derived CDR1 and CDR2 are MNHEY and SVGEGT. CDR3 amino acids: CASSYGGSNTEELFF. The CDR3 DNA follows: TGTGCCAGCAGTTACGGGGGGTCGAACACCGAGGAGCTGTTTTTT.

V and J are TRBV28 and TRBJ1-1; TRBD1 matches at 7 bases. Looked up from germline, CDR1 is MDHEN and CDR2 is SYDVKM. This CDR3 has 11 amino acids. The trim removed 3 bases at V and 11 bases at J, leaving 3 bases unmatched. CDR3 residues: CASSFRGMAFF. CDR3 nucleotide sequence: TGTGCCAGCAGTTTCAGGGGGATGGCTTTCTTT. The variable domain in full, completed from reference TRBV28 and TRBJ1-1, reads DVKVTQSSRYLVKRTGEKVFLECVQDMDHENMFWYRQDPGLGLRLIYFSYDVKMKEKGDIPEGYSVSREKKERFSLILESASTNQTSMYLCASSFRGMAFFGQGTRLTVV.

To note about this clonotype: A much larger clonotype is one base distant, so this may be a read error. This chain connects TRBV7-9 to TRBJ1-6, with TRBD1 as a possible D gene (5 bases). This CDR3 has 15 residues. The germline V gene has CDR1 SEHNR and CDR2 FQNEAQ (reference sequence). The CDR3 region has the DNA TGTACCAGCAGCCCGATAGGGGCAGAGAATTCACCCCTCCACTTT. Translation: CTSSPIGAENSPLHF.

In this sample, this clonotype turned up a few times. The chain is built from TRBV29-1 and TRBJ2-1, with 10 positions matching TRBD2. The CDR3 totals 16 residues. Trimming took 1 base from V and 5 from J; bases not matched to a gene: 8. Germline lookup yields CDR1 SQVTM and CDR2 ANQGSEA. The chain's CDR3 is CSVEGTSGLSNNEQFF. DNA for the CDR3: TGCAGCGTTGAAGGGACTAGCGGTCTCTCGAACAATGAGCAGTTCTTC.

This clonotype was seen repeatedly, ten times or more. As DNA, the CDR3 is TGTGCCAGCTCAACCACCTCCCAGGGGAACATTCAGTACTTC. Protein product: CASSTTSQGNIQYF. The V gene is TRBV18, the J gene TRBJ2-4; D possibly corresponds to TRBD1 (6 bases). The germline V and J ends were trimmed by 5 bases and 7 bases, with 15 bases remaining between them. CDR3 size: 14 residues. The V gene's germline CDR1 is KGHSH and CDR2 LQKENI.

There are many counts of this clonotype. As DNA, the CDR3 is TGTGCCAGCAGTTCCCCTGGGGCGGGAGGGAGGAACAATGAGCAGTTCTTC. This codes for CASSSPGAGGRNNEQFF. The chain joins TRBV28 to TRBJ2-1; the match to TRBD2 covers 9 bases. Germline V gene sequence: CDR1 MDHEN, CDR2 SYDVKM. V lost 4 bases to trimming and J lost 5 bases; unmatched junction nucleotides: 12. This CDR3 has 17 residues.

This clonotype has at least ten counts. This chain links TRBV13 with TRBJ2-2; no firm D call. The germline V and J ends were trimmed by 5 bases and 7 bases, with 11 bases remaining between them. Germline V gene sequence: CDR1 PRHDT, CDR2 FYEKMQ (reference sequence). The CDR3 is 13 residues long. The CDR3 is CASSSDSVGELFF. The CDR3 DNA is TGTGCCAGCAGCAGCGACTCCGTCGGGGAGCTGTTTTTT.

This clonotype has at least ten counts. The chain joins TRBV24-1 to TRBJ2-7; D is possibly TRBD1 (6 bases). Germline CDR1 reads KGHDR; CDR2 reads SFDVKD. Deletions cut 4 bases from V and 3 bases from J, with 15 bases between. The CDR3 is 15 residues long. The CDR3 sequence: CATSDSGQGNYEQYF. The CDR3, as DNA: TGTGCCACCAGTGACTCCGGGCAGGGGAACTACGAGCAGTACTTC.

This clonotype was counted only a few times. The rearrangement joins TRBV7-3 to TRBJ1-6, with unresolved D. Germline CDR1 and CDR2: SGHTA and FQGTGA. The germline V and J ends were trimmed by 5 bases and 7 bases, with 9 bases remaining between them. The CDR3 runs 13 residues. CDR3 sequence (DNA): TGTGCCAGCAGCCCGACGAGAAATTCACCCCTCCACTTT. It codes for CASSPTRNSPLHF.

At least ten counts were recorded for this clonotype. The CDR3, as DNA: TGCAGTGCTAGGGCGGGGGGCTCCTACGAGCAGTACTTC. Encoded protein: CSARAGGSYEQYF. The chain couples TRBV20-1 to TRBJ2-7, with TRBD2 identical over 8 bases. Germline CDR1 is DFQATT and CDR2 is SNEGSKA (reference sequence). The CDR3 extends over 13 amino acids. Trimming took 3 bases from V and 0 from J; bases not matched to a gene: 1.

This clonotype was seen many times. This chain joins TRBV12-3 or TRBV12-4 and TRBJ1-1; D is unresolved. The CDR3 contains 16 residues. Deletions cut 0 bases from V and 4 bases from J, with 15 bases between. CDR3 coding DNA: TGTGCCAGCAGTTTAGCCCCAAATTGGGCCGGCACTGAAGCTTTCTTT. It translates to CASSLAPNWAGTEAFF.

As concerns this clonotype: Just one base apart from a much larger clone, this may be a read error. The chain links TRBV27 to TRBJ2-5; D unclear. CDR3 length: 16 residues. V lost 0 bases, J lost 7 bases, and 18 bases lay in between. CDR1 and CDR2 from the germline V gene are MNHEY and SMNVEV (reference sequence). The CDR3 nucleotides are TGTGCCAGCAGTTTATCTTTAGGGATGAGTCGAGGGACCCAGTACTTC. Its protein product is CASSLSLGMSRGTQYF.

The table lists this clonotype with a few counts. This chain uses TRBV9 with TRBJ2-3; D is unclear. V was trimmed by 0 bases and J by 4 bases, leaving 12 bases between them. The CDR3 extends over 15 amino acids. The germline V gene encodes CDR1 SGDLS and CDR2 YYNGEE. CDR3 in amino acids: CASSVDGVVADTQYF. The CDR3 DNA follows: TGTGCCAGCAGCGTAGACGGAGTCGTCGCAGATACGCAGTATTTT.

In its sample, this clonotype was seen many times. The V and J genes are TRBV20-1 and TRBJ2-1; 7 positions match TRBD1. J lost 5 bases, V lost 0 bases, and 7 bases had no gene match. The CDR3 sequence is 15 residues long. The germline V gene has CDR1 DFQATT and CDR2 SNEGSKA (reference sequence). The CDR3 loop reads CSARDGGRGNNEQFF. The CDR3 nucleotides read TGCAGTGCTAGAGATGGGGGCAGGGGGAACAATGAGCAGTTCTTC.

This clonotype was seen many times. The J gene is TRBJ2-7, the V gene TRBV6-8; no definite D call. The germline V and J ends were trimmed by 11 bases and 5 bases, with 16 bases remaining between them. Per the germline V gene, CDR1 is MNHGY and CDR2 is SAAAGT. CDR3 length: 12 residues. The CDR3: CASCTSLDEQYF. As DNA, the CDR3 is TGTGCCTCCTGCACCTCCCTTGACGAGCAGTACTTC.

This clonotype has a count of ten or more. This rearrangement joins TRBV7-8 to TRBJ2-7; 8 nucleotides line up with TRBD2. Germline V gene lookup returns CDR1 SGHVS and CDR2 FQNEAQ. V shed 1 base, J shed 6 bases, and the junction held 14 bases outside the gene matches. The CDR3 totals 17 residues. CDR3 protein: CASSLVASGYLRGEQYF. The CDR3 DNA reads TGTGCCAGCAGCTTAGTGGCTAGCGGGTACCTGCGGGGCGAGCAGTACTTC.

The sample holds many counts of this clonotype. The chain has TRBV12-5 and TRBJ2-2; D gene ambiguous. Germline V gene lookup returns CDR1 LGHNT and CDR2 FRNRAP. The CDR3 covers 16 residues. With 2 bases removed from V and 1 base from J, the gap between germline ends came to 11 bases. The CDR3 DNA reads TGTGCTAGTGGTTTGCCCACTTCAGAGAACACCGGGGAGCTGTTTTTT. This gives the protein CASGLPTSENTGELFF.

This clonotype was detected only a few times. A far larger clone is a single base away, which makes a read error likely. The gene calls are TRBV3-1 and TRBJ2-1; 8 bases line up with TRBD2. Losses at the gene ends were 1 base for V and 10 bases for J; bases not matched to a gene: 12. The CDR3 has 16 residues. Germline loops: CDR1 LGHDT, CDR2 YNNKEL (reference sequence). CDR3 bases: TGTGCCAGCAGCCAAGTAGCGGGACCGTTGAGCTACGAGCAGTTCTTC. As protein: CASSQVAGPLSYEQFF.

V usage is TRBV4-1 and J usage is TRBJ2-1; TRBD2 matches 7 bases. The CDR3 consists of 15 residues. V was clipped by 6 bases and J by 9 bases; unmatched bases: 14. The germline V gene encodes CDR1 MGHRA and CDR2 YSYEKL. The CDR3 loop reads CASSARTSFFSEQFF. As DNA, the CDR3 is TGCGCCAGCAGTGCAAGGACTAGTTTTTTTAGTGAGCAGTTCTTC.